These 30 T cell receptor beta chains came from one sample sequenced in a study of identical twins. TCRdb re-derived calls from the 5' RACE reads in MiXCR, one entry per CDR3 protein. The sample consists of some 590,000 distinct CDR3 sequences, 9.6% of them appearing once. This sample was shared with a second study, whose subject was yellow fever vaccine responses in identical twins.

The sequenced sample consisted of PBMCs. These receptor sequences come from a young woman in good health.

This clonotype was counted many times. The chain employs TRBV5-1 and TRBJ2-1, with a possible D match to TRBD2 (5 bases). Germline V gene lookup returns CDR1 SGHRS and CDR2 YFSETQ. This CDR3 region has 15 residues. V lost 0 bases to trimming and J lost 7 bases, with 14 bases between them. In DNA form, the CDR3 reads TGCGCCAGCAGCTTGGCCTCGGGAACGTGGAATGAGCAGTTCTTC. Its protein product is CASSLASGTWNEQFF.

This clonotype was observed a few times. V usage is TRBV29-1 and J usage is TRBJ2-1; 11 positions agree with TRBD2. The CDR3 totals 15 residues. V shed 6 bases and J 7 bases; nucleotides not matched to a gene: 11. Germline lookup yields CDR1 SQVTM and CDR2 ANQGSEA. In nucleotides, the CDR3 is TGCAGCGTACGACTAGCGGGGTCCAGGGGTAATGAGCAGTTCTTC. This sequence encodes CSVRLAGSRGNEQFF.

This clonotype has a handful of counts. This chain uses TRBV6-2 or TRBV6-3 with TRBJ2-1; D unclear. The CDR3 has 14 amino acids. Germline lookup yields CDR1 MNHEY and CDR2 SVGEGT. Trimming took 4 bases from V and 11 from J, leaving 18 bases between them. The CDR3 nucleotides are TGTGCCAGCAGTTCCTTCATATCGACCGGACAGCAGTTCTTC. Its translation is CASSSFISTGQQFF.

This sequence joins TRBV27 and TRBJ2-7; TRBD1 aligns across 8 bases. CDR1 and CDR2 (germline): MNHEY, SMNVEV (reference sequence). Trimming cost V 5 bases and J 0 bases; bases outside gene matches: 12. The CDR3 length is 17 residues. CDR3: CASSPRTGTHSSYEQYF. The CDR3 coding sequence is TGTGCCAGCAGTCCCAGGACAGGGACCCACAGCTCCTACGAGCAGTACTTC.

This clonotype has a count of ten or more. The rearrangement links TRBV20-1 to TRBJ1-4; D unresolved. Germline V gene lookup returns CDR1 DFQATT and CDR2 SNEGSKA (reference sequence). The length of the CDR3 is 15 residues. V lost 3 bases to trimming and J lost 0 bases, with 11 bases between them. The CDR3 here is CSASLRRATNEKLFF. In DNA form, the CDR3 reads TGCAGTGCTAGCCTCCGGCGTGCAACTAATGAAAAACTGTTTTTT.

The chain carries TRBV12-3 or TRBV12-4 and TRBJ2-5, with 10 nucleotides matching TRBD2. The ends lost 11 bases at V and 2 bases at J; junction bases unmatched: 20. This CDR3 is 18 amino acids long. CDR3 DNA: TGTGCCCTCAGTTTCCAGCGGGGGGGATTCCCTTTACAAGAGACCCAGTACTTC. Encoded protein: CALSFQRGGFPLQETQYF.

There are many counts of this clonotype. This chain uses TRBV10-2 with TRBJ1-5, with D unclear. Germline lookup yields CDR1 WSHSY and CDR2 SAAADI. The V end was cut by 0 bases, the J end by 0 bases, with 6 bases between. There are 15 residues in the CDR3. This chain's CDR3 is CASSESGYSNQPQHF. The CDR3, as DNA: TGCGCCAGCAGTGAGTCAGGATATAGCAATCAGCCCCAGCATTTT.

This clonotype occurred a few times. The CDR3 coding sequence is TGTGCCAGCAGTAAAATACAGGGGCCCGGATATGGCTACACCTTC. It is translated as CASSKIQGPGYGYTF. The chain couples TRBV27 to TRBJ1-2; 7 bases are a match to TRBD1. V lost 5 bases to trimming and J lost 5 bases; unmatched junction nucleotides: 11. Germline V lookup: CDR1 MNHEY, CDR2 SMNVEV (reference sequence). The CDR3 sequence is 15 residues long.

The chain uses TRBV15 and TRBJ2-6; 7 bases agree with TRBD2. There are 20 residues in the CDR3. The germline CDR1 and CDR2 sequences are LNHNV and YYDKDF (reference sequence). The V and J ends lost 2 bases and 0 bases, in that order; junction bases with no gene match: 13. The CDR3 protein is CATSRYRLAEHFSGANVLTF. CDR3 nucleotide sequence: TGTGCCACCAGCAGATATCGGCTAGCGGAGCATTTCTCTGGGGCCAACGTCCTGACTTTC.

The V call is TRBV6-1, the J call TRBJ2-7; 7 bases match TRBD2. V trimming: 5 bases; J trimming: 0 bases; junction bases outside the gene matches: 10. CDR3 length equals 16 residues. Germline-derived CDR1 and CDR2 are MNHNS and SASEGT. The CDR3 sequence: CASSTGWGRDSYEQYF. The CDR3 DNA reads TGTGCCAGCAGTACGGGTTGGGGGAGGGACTCCTACGAGCAGTACTTC.

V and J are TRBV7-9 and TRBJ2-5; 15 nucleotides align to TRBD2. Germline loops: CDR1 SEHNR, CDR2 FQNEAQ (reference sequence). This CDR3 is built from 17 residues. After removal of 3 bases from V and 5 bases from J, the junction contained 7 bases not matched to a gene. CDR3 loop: CASSFRTSGGAQETQYF. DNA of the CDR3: TGTGCCAGCAGCTTTCGGACTAGCGGGGGGGCCCAGGAGACCCAGTACTTC.

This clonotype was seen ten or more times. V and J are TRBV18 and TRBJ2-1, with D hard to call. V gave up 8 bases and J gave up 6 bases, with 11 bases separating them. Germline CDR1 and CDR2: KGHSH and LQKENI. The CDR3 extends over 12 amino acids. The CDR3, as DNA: TGTGCCAGCAGCCCCTCTGGCAATGAGCAGTTCTTC. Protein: CASSPSGNEQFF.

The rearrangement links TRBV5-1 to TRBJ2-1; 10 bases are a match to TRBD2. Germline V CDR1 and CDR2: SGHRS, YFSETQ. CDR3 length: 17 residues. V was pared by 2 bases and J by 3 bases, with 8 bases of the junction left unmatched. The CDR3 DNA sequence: TGCGCCAGCAGCTTTGGGCTAGCGGGAGTTGACTACAATGAGCAGTTCTTC. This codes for CASSFGLAGVDYNEQFF.

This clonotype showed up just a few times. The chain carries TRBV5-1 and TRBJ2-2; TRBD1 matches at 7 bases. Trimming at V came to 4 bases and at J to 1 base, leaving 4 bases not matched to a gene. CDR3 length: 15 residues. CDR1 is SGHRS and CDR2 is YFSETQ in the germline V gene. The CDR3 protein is CASSPGQLNTGELFF. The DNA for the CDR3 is TGCGCCAGCAGCCCGGGACAGTTGAACACCGGGGAGCTGTTTTTT.

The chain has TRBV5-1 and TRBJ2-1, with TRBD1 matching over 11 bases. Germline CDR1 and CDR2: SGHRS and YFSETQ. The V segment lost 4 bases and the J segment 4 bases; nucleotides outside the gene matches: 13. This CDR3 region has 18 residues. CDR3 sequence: CASSPGVPGQGGYNEQFF. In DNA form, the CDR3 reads TGCGCCAGCAGCCCCGGGGTGCCGGGACAGGGGGGTTACAATGAGCAGTTCTTC.

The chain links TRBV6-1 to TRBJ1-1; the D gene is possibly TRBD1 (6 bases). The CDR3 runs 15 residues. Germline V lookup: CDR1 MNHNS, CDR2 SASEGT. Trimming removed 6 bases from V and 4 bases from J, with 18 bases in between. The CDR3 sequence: CASRPTGTSPTEAFF. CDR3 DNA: TGTGCCAGCAGACCTACCGGGACAAGTCCCACTGAAGCTTTCTTT.

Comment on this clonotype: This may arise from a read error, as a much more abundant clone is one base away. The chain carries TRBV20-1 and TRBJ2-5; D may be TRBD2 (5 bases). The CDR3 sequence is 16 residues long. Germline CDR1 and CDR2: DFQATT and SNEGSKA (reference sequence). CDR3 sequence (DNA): TGCTGTGCTTTTTCGTCAACTAGAGGTCGAGGGGAGACCCAGTACTTC. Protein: CCAFSSTRGRGETQYF.

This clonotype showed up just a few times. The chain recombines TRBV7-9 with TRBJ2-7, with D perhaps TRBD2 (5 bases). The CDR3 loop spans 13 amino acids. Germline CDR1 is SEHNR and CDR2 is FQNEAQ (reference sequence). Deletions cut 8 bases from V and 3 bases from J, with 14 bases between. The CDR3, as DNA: TGTGCCAGCTTTAAGCCTGGAGGCTACGAGCAGTACTTC. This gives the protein CASFKPGGYEQYF.

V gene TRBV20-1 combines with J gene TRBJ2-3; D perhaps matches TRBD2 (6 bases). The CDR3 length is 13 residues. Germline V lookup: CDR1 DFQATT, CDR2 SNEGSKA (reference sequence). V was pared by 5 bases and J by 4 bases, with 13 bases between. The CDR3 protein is CSAHYGSSDTQYF. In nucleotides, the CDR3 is TGCAGTGCTCATTACGGGAGTTCAGATACGCAGTATTTT.

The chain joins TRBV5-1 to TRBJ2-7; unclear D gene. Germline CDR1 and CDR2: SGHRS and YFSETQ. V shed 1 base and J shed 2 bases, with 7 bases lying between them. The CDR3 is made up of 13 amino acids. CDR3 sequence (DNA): TGCGCCAGCAGCTTGAATCTCCCCTACGAGCAGTACTTC. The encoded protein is CASSLNLPYEQYF.

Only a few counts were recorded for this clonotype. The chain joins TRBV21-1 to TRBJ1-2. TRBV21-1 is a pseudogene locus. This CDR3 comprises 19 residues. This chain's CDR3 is CASSAQFWEGGGNNYGYTF. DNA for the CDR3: TGTGCCAGCAGCGCACAGTTTTGGGAGGGCGGAGGAAATAACTATGGCTACACCTTC.

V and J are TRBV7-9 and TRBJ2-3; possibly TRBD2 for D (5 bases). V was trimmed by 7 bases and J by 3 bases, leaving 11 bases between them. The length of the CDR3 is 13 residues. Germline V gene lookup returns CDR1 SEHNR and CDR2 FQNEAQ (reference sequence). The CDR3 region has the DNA TGTGCCAGCACGGGGTTTAAAACAGATACGCAGTATTTT. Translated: CASTGFKTDTQYF.

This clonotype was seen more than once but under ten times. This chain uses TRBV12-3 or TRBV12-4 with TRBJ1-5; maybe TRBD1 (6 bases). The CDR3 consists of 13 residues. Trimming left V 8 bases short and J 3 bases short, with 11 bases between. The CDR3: CASSTGHNQPQHF. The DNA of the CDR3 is TGTGCCAGCTCCACAGGGCACAATCAGCCCCAGCATTTT.

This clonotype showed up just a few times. CDR3 in amino acids: CASSGWGTSGNTIYF. In DNA form, the CDR3 reads TGTGCCAGCAGCGGATGGGGGACGTCTGGAAACACCATATATTTT. The chain has TRBV7-8 and TRBJ1-3, with a tentative D call TRBD1 (5 bases). Germline loops: CDR1 SGHVS, CDR2 FQNEAQ. CDR3 size: 15 residues. The ends were cut back, 5 bases at V and 1 base at J, with 12 bases in the middle.

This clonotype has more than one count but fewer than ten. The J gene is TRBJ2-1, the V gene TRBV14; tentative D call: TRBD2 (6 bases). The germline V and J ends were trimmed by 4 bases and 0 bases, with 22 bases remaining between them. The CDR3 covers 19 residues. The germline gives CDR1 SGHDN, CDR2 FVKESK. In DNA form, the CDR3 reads TGTGCCAGCAGCCCCGACCTCAGAGTATGGGGAGGCTCCTACAATGAGCAGTTCTTC. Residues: CASSPDLRVWGGSYNEQFF.

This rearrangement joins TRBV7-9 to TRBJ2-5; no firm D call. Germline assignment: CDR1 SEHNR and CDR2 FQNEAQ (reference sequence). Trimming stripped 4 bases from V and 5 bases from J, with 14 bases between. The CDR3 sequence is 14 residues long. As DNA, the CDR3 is TGTGCCAGCAGCTCCGGGCCGGTAGGGGAGACCCAGTACTTC. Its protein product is CASSSGPVGETQYF.

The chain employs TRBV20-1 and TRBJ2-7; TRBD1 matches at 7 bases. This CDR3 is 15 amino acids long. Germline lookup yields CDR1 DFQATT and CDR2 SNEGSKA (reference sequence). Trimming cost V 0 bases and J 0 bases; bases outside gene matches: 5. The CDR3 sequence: CSARDWGQSSYEQYF. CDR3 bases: TGCAGTGCTAGAGATTGGGGACAGAGCTCCTACGAGCAGTACTTC.

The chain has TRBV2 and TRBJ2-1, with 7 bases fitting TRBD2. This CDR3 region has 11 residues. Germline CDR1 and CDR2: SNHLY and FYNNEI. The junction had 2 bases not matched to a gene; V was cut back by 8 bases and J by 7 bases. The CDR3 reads CASRGVNEQFF. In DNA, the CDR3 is TGTGCCAGCCGGGGGGTGAATGAGCAGTTCTTC.

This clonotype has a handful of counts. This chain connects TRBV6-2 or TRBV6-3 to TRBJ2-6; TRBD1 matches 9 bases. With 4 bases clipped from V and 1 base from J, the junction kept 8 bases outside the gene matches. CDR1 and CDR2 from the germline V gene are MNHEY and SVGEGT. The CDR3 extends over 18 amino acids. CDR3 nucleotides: TGTGCCAGCAGTTTCGGTCCCGGGACAGGGTCTGGGGCCAACGTCCTGACTTTC. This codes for CASSFGPGTGSGANVLTF.

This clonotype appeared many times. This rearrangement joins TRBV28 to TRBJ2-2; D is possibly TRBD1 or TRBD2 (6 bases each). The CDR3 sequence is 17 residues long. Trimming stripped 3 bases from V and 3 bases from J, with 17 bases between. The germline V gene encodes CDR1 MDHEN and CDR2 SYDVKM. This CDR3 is CASSFRRGALDTGELFF. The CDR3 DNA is TGTGCCAGCAGTTTTAGGAGGGGGGCGCTGGACACCGGGGAGCTGTTTTTT.